This T cell receptor (beta chain) derives from a study of blood T cell repertoires in COVID-19. Turning to the study itself: Sites across the United States, Italy and Spain contributed samples from acute and convalescent COVID-19. PBMCs, B-cell-depleted T cells, or T cells provided the cDNA or gDNA that made up the material.

After removal of 5 bases from V and 4 bases from J, the junction contained 2 bases not matched to a gene. Germline V gene sequence: CDR1 SGHVS, CDR2 FQNEAQ. CDR3 length: 13 amino acids. Original analysis: Estimation of nucleated cell counts relied on the amplification of reference gene primers. This table comes from immunoSEQ multiplex PCR, and its TCRdb copy is limited to in-frame clones, with some not included. V and J calls plus clone size are reproduced from that table; the DNA served to infer D and trimming. The sample has about 54,000 clones, 81% seen once. The clonotype originates from a woman aged 55-69 years with acute or convalescent COVID-19. The V call is TRBV7-8, the J call TRBJ1-3; TRBD1 agrees at 7 bases. Specimen: peripheral blood. The CDR3 region is CASSGGQGNTIYF. In nucleotides, the CDR3 is TGTGCCAGCAGCGGGGGACAGGGAAACACCATATATTTT.